The T cell receptor (beta chain) described here comes from a study of blood T cell repertoires in COVID-19. The CDR3 runs to 13 residues. Trimming pared 4 bases from V and 4 bases from J, leaving 10 bases between. CDR1 and CDR2 from the germline V gene are LGHDT and YNNKEL (reference sequence). This study enrolled people aged about 18 to 95 from about two dozen US geographic areas. Recovery meant two consecutive negative NP/OP PCR tests, professional clearance, or resolved symptoms. Clones were sequenced by immunoSEQ multiplex PCR, and TCRdb holds only the in-frame ones, with some missing. The data hold about 160,000 clones, with about 80% observed a single time.

V and J are TRBV3-1 (or the pseudogene TRBV3-2) and TRBJ1-2; perhaps TRBD1 as D (5 bases). Input material: PBMCs or T cells enriched from blood (not recorded which). This TCR was recovered from a woman aged 60 to 75 who had recovered from COVID-19. The CDR3: CASSLDSRYGYTF. CDR3 sequence (DNA): TGTGCCAGCAGCCTCGACAGCCGCTATGGCTACACCTTC.